This TCR beta chain comes out of a study of blood T cell repertoires in COVID-19. The CDR3 is 15 amino acids. The V gene's germline CDR1 is MNHEY and CDR2 SMNVEV (reference sequence). Trimming shortened V by 2 bases and J by 3 bases, and 11 bases separated the two germline ends. Data came from immunoSEQ multiplex PCR; TCRdb stores just in-frame clones and leaves some out. The sample consists of over 35,000 clones, approximately 85% of them appearing once. Material for sequencing was peripheral blood. V is TRBV27 and J is TRBJ2-1; maybe TRBD2 (6 bases). The sequence came from a woman aged 80 or over with COVID-19, enrolled during active disease. The CDR3 is CASSLPGRNYNEQFF. CDR3 in DNA: TGTGCCAGCAGTTTACCCGGGAGAAACTACAATGAGCAGTTCTTC.